This TCR beta chain was captured in a study of T cells in Graves' hyperthyroidism and ophthalmopathy (dated by TCRdb to 2018 to 2020). Regarding the research as a whole: Peripheral blood samples were taken at the time of initial diagnosis, prior to any treatment. To identify distinguishing TCR V-J signatures, a discovery cohort of about 100 patients was used, comprising 43 with Graves' ophthalmopathy and approximately 57 with stable Graves' hyperthyroidism. An independent validation cohort of about 20 hyperthyroidism patients and about 16 patients who later progressed to ophthalmopathy tested prospective prediction of ophthalmopathy. The approximately 90 discovery patients were divided at random into training and test sets in a 7:3 ratio. Thyroid tissue and blood T-cell repertoires from six Graves' hyperthyroidism patients were also compared in the study. Following sampling, methimazole starting at 30 mg daily was given to hyperthyroidism patients, and high-dose intravenous methylprednisolone was given to ophthalmopathy patients. The paper describes TCR Vbeta CDR3 sequencing of about 140 peripheral blood samples, made up of approximately 40 ophthalmopathy patients, some 80 hyperthyroidism patients and about 17 progressor patients. Findings and caveats that apply to the study as a whole: In cross-validation, a model built on a 13 V-J signature told ophthalmopathy apart from stable hyperthyroidism with approximately 90% sensitivity and about 81% specificity, and in testing the same model reached 80%/75%. No statistical method was used to set the sample size in advance, and investigators knew the group allocation. In validation, progression to ophthalmopathy was predicted by the model with almost 71% sensitivity and 72.22% specificity, a median of 6.5 months before onset. Most expanded thyroid clonotypes (frequency above 0.001) were also detected in blood, a finding suggesting that blood repertoires may reflect thyroid immune responses.

The TCR beta CDR3 regions were amplified from RNA transcripts. For the first round of RT-PCR on the TCR CDR3, the HTBI primer set was used together with the Qiagen OneStep RT-PCR kit. A second multiplex PCR round built the libraries, followed by size selection and purification. Paired-end sequencing of the libraries was performed with 100 bp reads on an Illumina HiSeq2000. The paper's data handling went like this. SOAPnuke was used to process the raw data, throwing out any read that contained adapters or uncalled bases, had a mean Phred below 15, or lacked an exact constant-primer or identifier match. COPE v1.2.5 was used to merge the high-quality paired reads, and each unique nucleotide sequence was defined as a clonotype. Clonotypes were aligned to IMGT TRBV, TRBD and TRBJ reference segments using MiTCR v1.1. Only V-J combinations with frequency above 0.0001, covering 99.2% of repertoires, were analysed. The TCS score was defined as F50 (clonal expansion) divided by E x V (chaos), with BLOSUM62-based TCRdist calculated between CDR3 peptides within each V-J. Welch's t-statistics and random forest reduced 514 V-J features to 10 to 15, which were used in a naive Bayes classifier (R e1071). Thyroid-blood repertoire similarity was quantified with the Morisita-Horn index. TCRdb applied fastp at Q25 and MiXCR to the public reads, then kept only in-frame beta chains. Each entry merges the rows of one CDR3 protein and shows their most common DNA and genes. The V and J calls and clone size are TCRdb's, not the authors'. For this sample the table gives around 760,000 distinct CDR3 sequences, of which 35% were detected only once. The ten largest clonotypes hold around 29% of the sample.

This clonotype was detected many times. No cognate antigen has been identified for it. The record has no base qualities; no much larger clone is one base away. The germline V gene supplies CDR1 ENHRY and CDR2 SYGVKD. From V the trimming removes 2 bases and from J it removes 10 bases, while the gene matches leave 13 bases of the junction unaccounted for. Inclusive of the bounding cysteine and phenylalanine, the CDR3 is 17 residues long. Only the CDR3 DNA stays, 51 bases, in frame from base 1. Graves' hyperthyroidism was defined as stable when no progression to ophthalmopathy occurred over 18 months of follow-up. The hyperthyroidism patients were between 18 and 65 years old and newly diagnosed, with a disease duration of less than 2 months. Exclusion was applied to patients with uncontrolled infections, other autoimmune diseases, pregnancy or lactation. Diagnoses were based on clinical symptoms, serum thyroxine and TRAb, thyroid ultrasound and orbital computed tomography. PBMCs were separated from roughly 10 ml of fresh peripheral blood using Ficoll-Paque density gradient centrifugation. Total RNA was extracted with Trizol reagent, and quality was checked on an Agilent 2100 Bioanalyzer.

Rearrangement joined TRBV10-3 to TRBJ1-6, with 8 central nucleotides matching TRBD1. The specimen sequenced was blood. The receptor comes from a woman aged 40-49 years with Graves' hyperthyroidism. The nucleotide sequence is TGTGCCATCAGTGAGAAAGTGGACAGGGACGGGGGGTCACCCCTCCACTTT. Translation gives CAISEKVDRDGGSPLHF.